This T cell receptor (beta chain) was observed in a study of T cell responses to AZD1222 COVID-19 vaccine. The length of the CDR3 is 15 residues. Looked up from germline, CDR1 is SNHLY and CDR2 is FYNNEI. V was pared by 7 bases and J by 3 bases, with 18 bases between. Produced via immunoSEQ multiplex PCR; TCRdb's table is partial and in-frame only. This sample has fewer than 120,000 clones, with around 93% found just once. The source material was peripheral blood, sampled on day 0 of AZD1222 vaccination. This TCR was recovered from an adult in good health. The genes are TRBV2 and TRBJ1-1, with D uncertain. The CDR3 here is CASNPSEDGYTEAFF. CDR3 DNA: TGTGCCAGCAACCCTTCAGAGGATGGGTACACTGAAGCTTTCTTT.